Each of the 15 T cell receptor beta chains below was sequenced from the same sample in a study of Graves' ophthalmopathy and Graves' hyperthyroidism. Beta-chain TCR CDR3 regions were amplified from RNA transcripts. An opening RT-PCR round employed HTBI primers and preceded a second-round multiplex PCR. TCRdb re-called the multiplex PCR reads through MiXCR, storing one row per CDR3 protein. Among about 700,000 distinct CDR3 sequences listed, about 41% were seen once. Sequenced sample: peripheral blood. Every receptor here comes from an adult man with Graves' ophthalmopathy.

The CDR3 loop reads CASSLTWTSLDEQYF. Written as DNA, the CDR3 is TGTGCCAGCAGCTTAACATGGACTAGCTTGGACGAGCAGTACTTC. This sequence joins TRBV7-3 and TRBJ2-7; 8 bases line up with TRBD2. Per germline, CDR1 SGHTA and CDR2 FQGTGA. Trimming at V came to 0 bases and at J to 5 bases, leaving 6 bases not matched to a gene. CDR3 length: 15 amino acids.

This clonotype was found a few times. The chain joins TRBV12-5 to TRBJ2-5, with 12 bases identical to TRBD1. CDR1 is LGHNT, CDR2 FRNRAP, per germline. CDR3 length: 16 amino acids. The CDR3: CAASGGQGAEGETQYF. The CDR3 nucleotides are TGTGCCGCCAGTGGGGGACAGGGGGCCGAGGGGGAGACCCAGTACTTC. The variable domain in full, completed from reference TRBV12-5 and TRBJ2-5, reads DARVTQTPRHKVTEMGQEVTMRCQPILGHNTVFWYRQTMMQGLELLAYFRNRAPLDDSGMPKDRFSAEMPDATLATLKIQPSEPRDSAVYFCAASGGQGAEGETQYFGPGTRLLVL.

Ten or more counts support this clonotype. The chain employs TRBV19 and TRBJ1-6, with D perhaps matching TRBD1 (5 bases). CDR1 and CDR2 from the germline V gene are LNHDA and SQIVND (reference sequence). Trimming shortened V by 6 bases and J by 14 bases, and 20 bases separated the two germline ends. This CDR3 has 14 amino acids. Written as DNA, the CDR3 is TGTGCCAGTAGGCTGGGGGGACCTCTGGGAGCCCTCCACTTT. This sequence encodes CASRLGGPLGALHF.

The J gene is TRBJ2-5, the V gene TRBV5-1; D could derive from TRBD1 or TRBD2 (6 bases each). Deletions cut 4 bases from V and 5 bases from J, with 18 bases between. Germline CDR1 reads SGHRS; CDR2 reads YFSETQ. The CDR3 loop spans 15 amino acids. This chain's CDR3 is CASSPTQGGGETQYF. In DNA, the CDR3 is TGCGCCAGCAGCCCGACACAGGGTGGAGGGGAGACCCAGTACTTC.

The chain uses TRBV29-1 and TRBJ2-7; 9 nucleotides agree with TRBD1. The CDR3 extends over 11 amino acids. V gave up 8 bases and J gave up 7 bases; unmatched junction bases: 6. Germline-derived CDR1 and CDR2 are SQVTM and ANQGSEA. Here the CDR3 reads CSTGTGREQYF. Written as DNA, the CDR3 is TGCAGCACCGGGACAGGGAGGGAGCAGTACTTC.

The J gene is TRBJ1-5, the V gene TRBV19; 7 bases are shared with TRBD1. Trimming took 11 bases from V and 4 from J; bases not matched to a gene: 11. Germline assignment: CDR1 LNHDA and CDR2 SQIVND (reference sequence). This CDR3 has 14 amino acids. In DNA form, the CDR3 reads TGTGCCTGGAGTGTAGGGACAGCTAATCAGCCCCAGCATTTT. It encodes CAWSVGTANQPQHF.

V and J are TRBV15 and TRBJ2-5; D might be TRBD2 (5 bases). The length of the CDR3 is 16 residues. Germline assignment: CDR1 LNHNV and CDR2 YYDKDF (reference sequence). V was cut by 5 bases and J by 0 bases, with 16 bases left in between. The CDR3 sequence is CATSQDAGSDQETQYF. CDR3 DNA sequence: TGTGCCACCAGCCAAGATGCGGGTAGCGACCAAGAGACCCAGTACTTC.

The chain carries TRBV29-1 and TRBJ2-2; D might be TRBD1 (5 bases). V dropped 5 bases and J dropped 3 bases, with 10 bases sitting between them. The CDR3 runs to 13 residues. The V gene's germline CDR1 is SQVTM and CDR2 ANQGSEA. CDR3 residues: CSVQGDYTGELFF. CDR3 bases: TGCAGCGTTCAGGGTGACTACACCGGGGAGCTGTTTTTT.

This clonotype has more than one count but fewer than ten. The chain joins TRBV5-6 to TRBJ2-2; D ambiguous. CDR1 SGHDT and CDR2 YYEEEE come from the germline V gene. The CDR3 has 15 residues. Trimming took off 0 bases at V and 3 bases at J, with 9 bases between the two ends. Here the CDR3 reads CASSLVDADTGELFF. CDR3 sequence (DNA): TGTGCCAGCAGCTTGGTAGACGCCGACACCGGGGAGCTGTTTTTT.

In its sample, this clonotype was seen a few times. The genes are TRBV6-2 or TRBV6-3 and TRBJ2-7, with 9 bases that match TRBD2. The V gene's germline CDR1 is MNHEY and CDR2 SVGEGT. V lost 2 bases and J lost 0; bases outside the gene matches: 2. The CDR3 totals 15 residues. As DNA, the CDR3 is TGTGCCAGCAGTTACCCGGGACTAGCCTCCTACGAGCAGTACTTC. This encodes CASSYPGLASYEQYF.

This clonotype was recorded a few times. The V gene is TRBV27, the J gene TRBJ1-1; no definite D call. V lost 0 bases to trimming and J lost 11 bases, with 16 bases between them. The CDR3 totals 14 residues. Germline CDR1 reads MNHEY; CDR2 reads SMNVEV (reference sequence). CDR3 loop: CASSLSWGRSGAFF. DNA of the CDR3: TGTGCCAGCAGTTTATCTTGGGGTCGGTCTGGGGCTTTCTTT.

This clonotype was found many times. This chain connects TRBV7-2 to TRBJ1-6; D gene unclear. Trimming pared 2 bases from V and 8 bases from J, leaving 4 bases between. This CDR3 is 12 amino acids long. Germline CDR1 and CDR2: SGHTA and FQGNSA. As DNA, the CDR3 is TGTGCCAGCAGCTTATCTTATTCACCCCTCCACTTT. The encoded protein is CASSLSYSPLHF.

The rearrangement links TRBV20-1 to TRBJ1-1; weak D call: TRBD1 (6 bases). Germline V lookup: CDR1 DFQATT, CDR2 SNEGSKA (reference sequence). CDR3 length equals 14 residues. V shed 5 bases and J shed 1 base, with 14 bases lying between them. CDR3 nucleotide sequence: TGCAGTGCTTTTTTCAGGGGCGAGAACACTGAAGCTTTCTTT. Translating it yields CSAFFRGENTEAFF.

The V gene is TRBV20-1, the J gene TRBJ2-7; 7 nucleotides align to TRBD1. Germline lookup yields CDR1 DFQATT and CDR2 SNEGSKA (reference sequence). J was trimmed by 6 bases and V by 3 bases; bases with no gene match: 11. The CDR3 totals 14 residues. The CDR3 sequence is CSARVTGHGFEQYF. In DNA, the CDR3 is TGCAGTGCTAGGGTGACAGGGCACGGGTTCGAGCAGTACTTC.

The gene calls are TRBV30 and TRBJ2-5, with a possible D match to TRBD1 (6 bases). The CDR3 spans 15 residues. The V gene lost 0 bases and the J gene lost 5 bases, with 16 bases spanning the gap. The germline gives CDR1 GTSNPN, CDR2 SVGIG (reference sequence). In DNA form, the CDR3 reads TGTGCCTGGAGTGTAAAGCAGGGGACCGGGGAGACCCAGTACTTC. Protein sequence: CAWSVKQGTGETQYF.